This T cell receptor (beta chain) was found in a study of monozygotic twins with inflammatory bowel disease. The study's findings and limits: The data gave no support to a single strong IBD-associated signal or clonotype.

For this clonotype: Its antigen is unidentified.

TCRdb processed the 5' RACE reads again and assigns one entry to each CDR3 protein, with no DNA. The sample data list 350,000 to 500,000 distinct CDR3 sequences. The CDR3 consists of 13 residues. Looked up from germline, CDR1 is LGHDT and CDR2 is YNNKEL (reference sequence). The rearrangement links TRBV3-1 to TRBJ1-1. Sequencing input: blood. This TCR was recovered from a human donor with ulcerative colitis or Crohn's disease, or a healthy co-twin of an affected twin (not recorded which). This CDR3 reads CASSQGPGSEAFF.